These 30 T cell receptor beta chains share one sample of origin, sequenced in a study of T cells in localized non-small cell lung cancer. Sequencing was performed with immunoSEQ multiplex PCR; in TCRdb, only in-frame clones are kept and a portion is missing. This sample carries some 13,000 clones, roughly 80% of them seen once, and the ten largest clones take approximately 30%. The specimen was peripheral blood, collected before any cancer treatment. The receptors shown here come from a male donor aged 60 or over with stage I squamous cell lung carcinoma.

The chain couples TRBV2 to TRBJ2-2; perhaps TRBD2 as D (5 bases). Germline lookup yields CDR1 SNHLY and CDR2 FYNNEI. V was pared by 3 bases and J by 1 base, with 18 bases between. The CDR3 runs 18 residues. CDR3 loop: CASSDGVGRKWNTGELFF. The CDR3 nucleotides read TGTGCCAGCAGTGATGGAGTAGGGAGAAAATGGAACACCGGGGAGCTGTTTTTT.

The chain uses TRBV7-3 and TRBJ2-1; TRBD1 aligns across 8 bases. V lost 5 bases to trimming and J lost 4 bases; unmatched junction nucleotides: 7. Germline lookup yields CDR1 SGHTA and CDR2 FQGTGA. The CDR3 is 15 amino acids. The DNA of the CDR3 is TGTGCCAGCAGCCTCCAGGACAGGGAATACAATGAGCAGTTCTTC. It codes for CASSLQDREYNEQFF.

The CDR3 DNA reads TGTGCCAGCAGACGGACAGGGATAGGACAAAGAGGTGAAGCTTTCTTT. Translating it yields CASRRTGIGQRGEAFF. V gene TRBV21-1 combines with J gene TRBJ1-1; no check of the table's D call, TRBD1, against the DNA was made. TRBV21-1 is termed a pseudogene. The CDR3 totals 16 residues.

The V and J genes are TRBV5-1 and TRBJ2-1; a possible D gene is TRBD1 (6 bases). In germline, CDR1 is SGHRS, CDR2 YFSETQ. This CDR3 is 13 amino acids long. The V gene lost 3 bases and the J gene lost 5 bases, with 9 bases spanning the gap. DNA for the CDR3: TGCGCCAGCAGCTACAACAGGGACAATGAGCAGTTCTTC. Protein: CASSYNRDNEQFF. The complete variable domain, with remaining parts taken from reference TRBV5-1 and TRBJ2-1, reads KAGVTQTPRYLIKTRGQQVTLSCSPISGHRSVSWYQQTPGQGLQFLFEYFSETQRNKGNFPGRFSGRQFSNSRSEMNVSTLELGDSALYLCASSYNRDNEQFFGPGTRLTVL.

This clone was recorded once. The CDR3 nucleotides read TGTGCCAGCAGTGCCGGGCCTCCACCCTACGAGCAGTACTTC. This encodes CASSAGPPPYEQYF. The V and J genes are TRBV27 and TRBJ2-7; D is unresolved. The CDR3 length is 14 residues. Germline CDR1 MNHEY, CDR2 SMNVEV (reference sequence). V lost 5 bases, J lost 2 bases, and 13 bases lay in between.

J is TRBJ2-1 and V is TRBV27; 8 bases line up with TRBD2. There are 16 residues in the CDR3. V trimming: 6 bases; J trimming: 7 bases; junction bases outside the gene matches: 14. Looked up from germline, CDR1 is MNHEY and CDR2 is SMNVEV (reference sequence). The CDR3 sequence is CASRMRGLEYPNEQFF. CDR3 sequence (DNA): TGTGCCAGCAGGATGCGGGGACTAGAATACCCTAATGAGCAGTTCTTC.

The chain links TRBV25-1 to TRBJ2-6; no clear D gene. In germline, CDR1 is MGHDK, CDR2 SYGVNS. The CDR3 extends over 13 amino acids. The V end was cut by 7 bases, the J end by 2 bases, with 6 bases between. This CDR3 reads CASNPTGANVLTF. The CDR3 coding sequence is TGTGCCAGCAACCCTACTGGGGCCAACGTCCTGACTTTC.

V usage is TRBV7-2 and J usage is TRBJ2-3; 10 bases are shared with TRBD2. In germline, CDR1 is SGHTA, CDR2 FQGNSA. With 3 bases clipped from V and 5 bases from J, the junction kept 8 bases outside the gene matches. This CDR3 spans 16 amino acids. This chain's CDR3 is CASSLQSGRALDTQYF. As DNA, the CDR3 is TGTGCCAGCAGCTTGCAGAGCGGGAGGGCCTTAGATACGCAGTATTTT.

The J gene is TRBJ2-2, the V gene TRBV5-4; 8 bases match TRBD1. Germline lookup yields CDR1 SGHNT and CDR2 YYREEE (reference sequence). The V segment lost 0 bases and the J segment 2 bases; nucleotides outside the gene matches: 3. The CDR3 sequence is 16 residues long. This CDR3 is CASSLGQGANTGELFF. The CDR3 DNA reads TGTGCCAGCAGCTTGGGTCAGGGGGCTAACACCGGGGAGCTGTTTTTT.

V usage is TRBV2 and J usage is TRBJ1-3; 10 nucleotides agree with TRBD1. V trimming: 4 bases; J trimming: 1 base; junction bases outside the gene matches: 10. The CDR3 extends over 18 amino acids. CDR1 and CDR2 from the germline V gene are SNHLY and FYNNEI. CDR3 loop: CASSVYRTGGSSGNTIYF. The CDR3 nucleotides read TGTGCCAGCAGTGTATATAGGACAGGGGGAAGTTCTGGAAACACCATATATTTT.

This clone appeared a single time. The CDR3 spells CASSQLSGTDTQYF. CDR3 nucleotides: TGTGCCAGCAGCCAGTTAAGCGGGACAGATACGCAGTATTTT. The chain joins TRBV4-2 to TRBJ2-3; D may be TRBD2 (6 bases). Trimming pared 3 bases from V and 3 bases from J, leaving 10 bases between. Germline CDR1 LGHNA, CDR2 YNFKEQ. The CDR3 sequence is 14 residues long.

J is TRBJ2-6 and V is TRBV2; no clear D. The CDR3 runs to 15 residues. Trimming left V 5 bases short and J 0 bases short, with 8 bases between. Germline lookup yields CDR1 SNHLY and CDR2 FYNNEI. The CDR3, as DNA: TGTGCCAGCAGTAAAAGCTACTCTGGGGCCAACGTCCTGACTTTC. It yields the protein CASSKSYSGANVLTF.

V gene TRBV2 combines with J gene TRBJ2-7; 7 positions match TRBD1. J lost 5 bases, V lost 5 bases, and 0 bases had no gene match. CDR1 is SNHLY and CDR2 is FYNNEI in the germline V gene. The CDR3 length is 11 residues. As DNA, the CDR3 is TGTGCCAGCAGTACAGGGGACGAGCAGTACTTC. It specifies CASSTGDEQYF. The full variable domain, completed using reference TRBV2 and TRBJ2-7, is EPEVTQTPSHQVTQMGQEVILRCVPISNHLYFYWYRQILGQKVEFLVSFYNNEISEKSEIFDDQFSVERPDGSNFTLKIRSTKLEDSAMYFCASSTGDEQYFGPGTRLTVT.

V is TRBV19 and J is TRBJ2-1; D tentatively fits TRBD1 or TRBD2 (6 bases each). Per germline, CDR1 LNHDA and CDR2 SQIVND (reference sequence). V was cut by 3 bases and J by 7 bases, with 19 bases left in between. There are 16 residues in the CDR3. CDR3 sequence (DNA): TGTGCCAGTAGTATGGCTTGGGGGGCGGGGAAGAATGAGCAGTTCTTC. This codes for CASSMAWGAGKNEQFF.

This sequence joins TRBV6-1 and TRBJ2-1, with D maybe TRBD2 (6 bases). The germline V and J ends were trimmed by 6 bases and 8 bases, with 14 bases remaining between them. This CDR3 spans 13 amino acids. Germline assignment: CDR1 MNHNS and CDR2 SASEGT. CDR3 coding DNA: TGTGCCAGCAGAATTAGCGGCAGGGATGAGCAGTTCTTC. This gives the protein CASRISGRDEQFF.

The chain uses TRBV15 and TRBJ2-5; D gene unclear. Trimming took 1 base from V and 2 from J, leaving 14 bases between them. CDR1 is LNHNV, CDR2 YYDKDF, per germline (reference sequence). The CDR3 has 16 residues. The CDR3 DNA reads as TGTGCCACCAGCAGAGGTTCGGTGGTTACTCAAGAGACCCAGTACTTC. Amino acid sequence: CATSRGSVVTQETQYF. The entire variable domain, with the rest obtained from reference TRBV15 and TRBJ2-5, is as follows: DAMVIQNPRYQVTQFGKPVTLSCSQTLNHNVMYWYQQKSSQAPKLLFHYYDKDFNNEADTPDNFQSRRPNTSFCFLDIRSPGLGDTAMYLCATSRGSVVTQETQYFGPGTRLLVL.

V usage is TRBV28 and J usage is TRBJ1-2; D is undetermined. The CDR3 loop spans 16 amino acids. V gave up 7 bases and J gave up 4 bases, with 22 bases separating them. Germline V gene lookup returns CDR1 MDHEN and CDR2 SYDVKM. The CDR3 DNA reads as TGTGCCAGCACCTCCGGTGGCAGCCGCCAGCTCTATGGCTACACCTTC. It translates to CASTSGGSRQLYGYTF.

Only a few counts were recorded for this clone. The chain uses TRBV2 and TRBJ2-7; a possible D gene is TRBD1 (5 bases). The V gene lost 6 bases and the J gene lost 7 bases, with 22 bases spanning the gap. Germline V CDR1 and CDR2: SNHLY, FYNNEI. The CDR3 is 15 amino acids. CDR3 region: CASSASTGAAGEQYF. CDR3 DNA sequence: TGTGCCAGCAGCGCCAGTACAGGAGCCGCCGGGGAGCAGTACTTC.

This chain joins TRBV28 and TRBJ2-7; no clear D. Germline V gene lookup returns CDR1 MDHEN and CDR2 SYDVKM. This CDR3 is 14 amino acids long. Between the trimmed V and J ends, which lost 3 bases and 3 bases, there was a span of 12 bases. The CDR3 loop reads CASSFMPGYYEQYF. CDR3 DNA: TGTGCCAGCAGTTTCATGCCCGGTTACTACGAGCAGTACTTC.

This sequence joins TRBV28 and TRBJ2-2, with D hard to call. In germline, CDR1 is MDHEN, CDR2 SYDVKM. V gave up 2 bases and J gave up 3 bases, with 19 bases separating them. The CDR3 extends over 18 amino acids. CDR3 protein: CASSLRPAARKHTGELFF. The CDR3 coding sequence is TGTGCCAGCAGTTTACGCCCGGCCGCGAGGAAGCACACCGGGGAGCTGTTTTTT.

Here the CDR3 DNA reads TGTGCCAGTAGTTGGACCGGGGGGCCCCAGCATTTT. It translates to CASSWTGGPQHF. This chain joins TRBV19 and TRBJ1-5; D is possibly TRBD1 (5 bases). This CDR3 comprises 12 residues. V was pared by 5 bases and J by 9 bases, with 11 bases between. CDR1 LNHDA and CDR2 SQIVND come from the germline V gene (reference sequence). The full variable domain, completed using reference TRBV19 and TRBJ1-5, is DGGITQSPKYLFRKEGQNVTLSCEQNLNHDAMYWYRQDPGQGLRLIYYSQIVNDFQKGDIAEGYSVSREKKESFPLTVTSAQKNPTAFYLCASSWTGGPQHFGDGTRLSIL.

The chain recombines TRBV6-4 with TRBJ1-3; D gene ambiguous. This CDR3 has 15 residues. V was shortened by 6 bases and J by 7 bases, with 19 bases between the two germline ends. CDR1 and CDR2 (germline): MRHNA, SNTAGT. The CDR3 nucleotides are TGTGCCAGCAGAGGGCGATCGCCGAATTGGAACACCATATATTTT. It codes for CASRGRSPNWNTIYF.

The chain combines TRBV19 with TRBJ2-7, with 8 bases lining up with TRBD2. Losses at the gene ends were 4 bases for V and 2 bases for J; bases not matched to a gene: 10. The CDR3 runs to 16 residues. Per germline, CDR1 LNHDA and CDR2 SQIVND (reference sequence). CDR3 residues: CASSTSLSGKTYEQYF. CDR3 DNA sequence: TGTGCCAGTAGTACATCCCTTAGCGGGAAGACCTACGAGCAGTACTTC. Together with reference TRBV19 and TRBJ2-7, the CDR3 gives the full variable domain: DGGITQSPKYLFRKEGQNVTLSCEQNLNHDAMYWYRQDPGQGLRLIYYSQIVNDFQKGDIAEGYSVSREKKESFPLTVTSAQKNPTAFYLCASSTSLSGKTYEQYFGPGTRLTVT.

The chain joins TRBV9 to TRBJ1-4; no definite D call. The germline gives CDR1 SGDLS, CDR2 YYNGEE. Deletions cut 0 bases from V and 0 bases from J, with 9 bases between. CDR3 length equals 16 residues. CDR3 amino acids: CASSVGRLATNEKLFF. DNA of the CDR3: TGTGCCAGCAGCGTAGGGAGACTAGCAACTAATGAAAAACTGTTTTTT.

The chain uses TRBV30 and TRBJ1-1, with D perhaps TRBD1 (5 bases). V was trimmed by 0 bases and J by 7 bases, leaving 9 bases between them. Germline loops: CDR1 GTSNPN, CDR2 SVGIG (reference sequence). The CDR3 contains 12 residues. The DNA for the CDR3 is TGTGCCTGGAGTGTACAAGGGGTTGAAGCTTTCTTT. It is translated as CAWSVQGVEAFF.

The rearrangement links TRBV7-2 to TRBJ2-7; 10 bases line up with TRBD2. The CDR3 runs 14 residues. The V segment lost 5 bases and the J segment 4 bases; nucleotides outside the gene matches: 5. Germline values: CDR1 SGHTA, CDR2 FQGNSA. The chain's CDR3 is CASSMPSGRYEQYF. In DNA form, the CDR3 reads TGTGCCAGCAGCATGCCTAGCGGGAGATACGAGCAGTACTTC.

The V call is TRBV19, the J call TRBJ2-7; the match to TRBD2 covers 7 bases. This CDR3 is 15 amino acids long. The V segment lost 6 bases and the J segment 3 bases; nucleotides outside the gene matches: 11. CDR1 is LNHDA and CDR2 is SQIVND in the germline V gene (reference sequence). The CDR3 sequence: CASSEAGLENYEQYF. CDR3 coding DNA: TGTGCCAGTAGCGAAGCGGGACTCGAGAACTACGAGCAGTACTTC.

The gene calls are TRBV20-1 and TRBJ1-1, with D possibly matching TRBD1 (5 bases). The germline V gene encodes CDR1 DFQATT and CDR2 SNEGSKA (reference sequence). The V and J ends lost 3 bases and 5 bases respectively, with 7 bases between them. CDR3 length: 11 amino acids. This CDR3 reads CSARAGTEAFF. CDR3 bases: TGCAGTGCTAGGGCAGGGACTGAAGCTTTCTTT.

The chain combines TRBV28 with TRBJ2-5; TRBD1 matches at 7 bases. Per the germline V gene, CDR1 is MDHEN and CDR2 is SYDVKM. The CDR3 has 12 residues. Trimming removed 11 bases from V and 3 bases from J; junction bases left unmatched: 6. The CDR3 sequence is CARQGVEETQYF. The CDR3 DNA follows: TGTGCCCGACAGGGCGTAGAAGAGACCCAGTACTTC.

The V call is TRBV9, the J call TRBJ2-5; a weak D match, TRBD2 (6 bases). This CDR3 is built from 15 residues. Germline CDR1 reads SGDLS; CDR2 reads YYNGEE. With 3 bases removed from V and 3 bases from J, the gap between germline ends came to 15 bases. CDR3 sequence reads: CASSATGRGEETQYF. The CDR3, as DNA: TGTGCCAGCAGCGCTACCGGGAGAGGGGAAGAGACCCAGTACTTC.